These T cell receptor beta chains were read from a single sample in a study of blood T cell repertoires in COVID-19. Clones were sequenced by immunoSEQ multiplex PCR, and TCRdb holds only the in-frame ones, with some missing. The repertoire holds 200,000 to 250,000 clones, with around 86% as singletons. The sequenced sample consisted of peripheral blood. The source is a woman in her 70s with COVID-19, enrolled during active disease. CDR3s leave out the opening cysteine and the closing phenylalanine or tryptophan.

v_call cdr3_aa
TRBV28 ASSSRVGRSRSYNEQF
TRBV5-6 ASSPGGTARDYGYT
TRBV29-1 SAPDRARETQY
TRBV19 ASSTGHNTEAF
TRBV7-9 ASSLELAYEQY
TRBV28 ASSSQGARAF
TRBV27 ASSSLSPRGRVLAGGLGNEQF
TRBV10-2 ASSDLRRSEAF
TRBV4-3 ASSQGVGQGSEKLF
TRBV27 ASSLSRATNEKLF
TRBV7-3 ASGSSGRETQY
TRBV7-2 ASSLNEVDLAGASDTQY
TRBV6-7 ASSYTIEHYSNQPQH
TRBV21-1 ASSKGGGQGENYNEQF
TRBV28 ASSQAEMRAYGYT
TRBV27 ASRAQGPYNSPLH
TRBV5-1 ASSLEGTGTEKLF
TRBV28 ASSLDSRISPLH
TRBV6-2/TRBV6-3 ASSRQGPYEQY
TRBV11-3 ASSSGGASDTQY
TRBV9 ASSGDSSLAEAF
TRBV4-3 ASSQDWGELVLLAKNIQY
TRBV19 ASTPGGYTEAF
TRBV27 ASSSFNSPLH
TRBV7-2 ASSERTGDQPQH
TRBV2 ASSVGGRGVETQY
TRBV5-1 ASSLGTLAGADEQY
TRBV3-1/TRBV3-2 ASSQLGDEQF
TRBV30 ACQTGTGSTGANVLT
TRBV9 ASSSSGGGRMAETQY
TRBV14 ASSFYGEQF
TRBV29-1 SVASTKEKLF
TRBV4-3 ASSQDYTGHYGYT
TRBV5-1 ASSPYGVGGGYT
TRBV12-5 ASGLGAQGDEQF
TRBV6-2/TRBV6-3 ASSYASGTGGAGKPQH
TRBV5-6 ASSPGGPGANVLT
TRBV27 ASRTQGGGYT
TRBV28 ASSPPSNGRSGYT
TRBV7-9 ASSLALSGELF
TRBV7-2 ASSQGLARTYEQY
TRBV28 ATSVTSGESYEQY
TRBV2 ASSDLLTLTGSNSPLH
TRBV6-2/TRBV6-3 ASSNRDRDSYEQY
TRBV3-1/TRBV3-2 ASSLSGSSYNEQF
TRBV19 ASSPPHGIRGNQPQH
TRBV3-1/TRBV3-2 ASSRGLGGGYT
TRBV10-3 AIGEGGRYEQY
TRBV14 ASSPRLRDTQY
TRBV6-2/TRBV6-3 ASSPRERLGRQPQH
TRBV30 AWRGANEQF
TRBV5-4 ASSLEGARNQPQH
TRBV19 ASSIKQGAPYEQY
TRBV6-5 ASSYTVASVFNEQF
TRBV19 ASSLGRSKETQY